This TCR beta chain was captured by sequencing in a study of cytomegalovirus exposure and HLA in healthy donors. Background on the study: Early released data comprised 80 million to 100 million unique TCRs from HLA-typed donors. Overall study findings and caveats: Sequencing depth roughly uniform across donors was assumed in presence/absence analyses.

Regarding this clone: As yet, its antigen is unknown.

PCR primers comprised 60 Vbeta and 13 Jbeta primers. Authors' data handling: Among the unique TCR beta chains that a later analysis counted, around 72 million in all, roughly 11 million were shared. This table comes from immunoSEQ multiplex PCR, and its TCRdb copy is limited to in-frame clones, with some not included. That table furnishes V, J and clone size, whereas the DNA furnished D and trimming. The sample consists of about 140,000 clones, about four fifths of them appearing once. It was healthy bone marrow donors who served as donors. V shed 4 bases, J shed 3 bases, and the junction held 10 bases outside the gene matches. The CDR3 consists of 15 residues. In germline, CDR1 is SGDLS, CDR2 YYNGEE.

Source material: PBMCs. The chain carries TRBV9 and TRBJ2-7; 7 positions agree with TRBD1. The sequence came from a woman aged 18-30 years in good health and CMV-seropositive. CDR3 sequence: CASSPTGTAIYEQYF. Here the CDR3 DNA reads TGTGCCAGCAGCCCAACCGGGACAGCGATCTACGAGCAGTACTTC.